The 10 T cell receptor beta chains in this list originate from one sample, sequenced in a study of radiation and T cells in renal cell carcinoma. The time point is: blood 4 weeks post-SBRT, at nephrectomy. Noted treatment: 15 Gy SBRT to primary tumor, nephrectomy 4 weeks later. The assay was immunoSEQ multiplex PCR, and TCRdb's table has in-frame clones only and misses some. The sample lists roughly 160,000 clones; 88% were seen once. Here the sequenced sample was blood, taken from a patient whose treatment included radiotherapy and nephrectomy. The receptors stem from a woman aged 45-59 years with renal cell carcinoma.

This clone has a single count. The chain has TRBV2 and TRBJ2-4, with no clear D. V gave up 4 bases and J gave up 7 bases, with 5 bases separating them. The germline V gene has CDR1 SNHLY and CDR2 FYNNEI. The CDR3 is made up of 11 amino acids. DNA for the CDR3: TGTGCCAGCAGTGTCCTGAACATTCAGTACTTC. This sequence encodes CASSVLNIQYF.

In its sample, this clone was seen once. The chain combines TRBV4-2 with TRBJ1-2; D is unclear. CDR3 length: 13 residues. Per the germline V gene, CDR1 is LGHNA and CDR2 is YNFKEQ. V dropped 2 bases and J dropped 5 bases, with 9 bases sitting between them. The CDR3 region is CASSQNGVYGYTF. The CDR3 nucleotides are TGTGCCAGCAGCCAAAACGGGGTTTATGGCTACACCTTC.

The chain couples TRBV11-2 to TRBJ2-2, with D uncertain. The ends were cut back, 3 bases at V and 6 bases at J, with 8 bases in the middle. This CDR3 spans 13 amino acids. CDR1 and CDR2 (germline): SGHAT, FQNNGV. This CDR3 is CASSFEGAGELFF. DNA of the CDR3: TGTGCCAGCAGCTTTGAAGGAGCCGGGGAGCTGTTTTTT.

This clone was detected only a few times. V gene TRBV28 combines with J gene TRBJ1-2; D ambiguous. CDR1 and CDR2 from the germline V gene are MDHEN and SYDVKM. The CDR3 sequence is 11 residues long. With 8 bases removed from V and 2 bases from J, the gap between germline ends came to 6 bases. The chain's CDR3 is CASGINYGYTF. The CDR3 DNA is TGTGCCAGCGGGATAAACTATGGCTACACCTTC.

This rearrangement joins TRBV5-1 to TRBJ1-2; D gene unclear. Trimming pared 2 bases from V and 4 bases from J, leaving 15 bases between. The CDR3 runs to 15 residues. The germline gives CDR1 SGHRS, CDR2 YFSETQ. This CDR3 reads CASSFSPLDGYGYTF. The CDR3 coding sequence is TGCGCCAGCAGCTTTTCGCCCCTCGACGGCTATGGCTACACCTTC.

The V call is TRBV15, the J call TRBJ2-5; TRBD2 is a possible D gene (6 bases). Per germline, CDR1 LNHNV and CDR2 YYDKDF (reference sequence). The V and J ends lost 7 bases and 2 bases respectively, with 20 bases between them. The CDR3 consists of 16 residues. The DNA for the CDR3 is TGTGCCACCACCTCGGACGGAGGGGCCCTACAAGAGACCCAGTACTTC. As protein: CATTSDGGALQETQYF.

In nucleotides, the CDR3 is TGTGCCAGCAGCTTAGGCCTTGGGGACCAAGAGACCCAGTACTTC. Its translation: CASSLGLGDQETQYF. The chain links TRBV13 to TRBJ2-5; D not certain. The germline V gene has CDR1 PRHDT and CDR2 FYEKMQ (reference sequence). The CDR3 is made up of 15 amino acids. V lost 0 bases and J 0 bases, leaving 8 bases between the germline ends.

The rearrangement uses TRBV11-2 and TRBJ2-5; tentatively, D is TRBD1 (6 bases). Germline lookup yields CDR1 SGHAT and CDR2 FQNNGV. The CDR3 runs 13 residues. Trimming took 3 bases from V and 3 from J, leaving 8 bases between them. This CDR3 reads CASSFRDKETQYF. The CDR3 region has the DNA TGTGCCAGCAGCTTCCGGGACAAAGAGACCCAGTACTTC.

The chain uses TRBV6-1 and TRBJ2-6; D unclear. Trimming stripped 6 bases from V and 1 base from J, with 10 bases between. Per the germline V gene, CDR1 is MNHNS and CDR2 is SASEGT. This CDR3 is 15 amino acids long. CDR3 in DNA: TGTGCCAGCAGCCCCAGGCAATCTGGGGCCAACGTCCTGACTTTC. Translation gives CASSPRQSGANVLTF.

The genes are TRBV13 and TRBJ1-6, with a weak D call TRBD1 (6 bases). CDR1 and CDR2 from the germline V gene are PRHDT and FYEKMQ (reference sequence). The V end lost 10 bases, the J end lost 9 bases, and 22 bases lay between the germline ends. The CDR3 covers 15 residues. The CDR3 bases are TGTGCCACCCGAAGCCCCGAGGGGGGTGGTTCACCCCTCCACTTT. Residues: CATRSPEGGGSPLHF.